These T cell receptor beta chains were read from a single sample in a study of blood T cell repertoires in COVID-19. The table came from immunoSEQ multiplex PCR; TCRdb's copy has only in-frame clones and leaves some out. The data hold 280,000 or so clones, with around nine tenths observed a single time. The specimen was PBMCs or T cells enriched from blood (not recorded which). The origin of the receptors is a woman between 45 and 65 years old who had been exposed to COVID-19. The conserved cysteine and the conserved F or W are not part of the CDR3 here.

v_gene: TRBV7-2
CDR3aa: ASSFRSHTDTQY

v_gene: TRBV7-2
CDR3aa: ASSPVGVAGGSEQF

v_gene: TRBV2
CDR3aa: ASHLRAGGPGELF

v_gene: TRBV10-3
CDR3aa: AIGTGNSYEQY

v_gene: TRBV10-3
CDR3aa: AISDGRGDQPQH

v_gene: TRBV3-1/TRBV3-2
CDR3aa: ASSQVAGNTIY

v_gene: TRBV27
CDR3aa: ASSFRGGEGAF

v_gene: TRBV5-8
CDR3aa: ASSIRVSGNTIY

v_gene: TRBV4-1
CDR3aa: ASSQDLQGYGYT

v_gene: TRBV27
CDR3aa: ASKGRGASNSPLH

v_gene: TRBV6-1
CDR3aa: ASSDWVGVQPQH

v_gene: TRBV5-1
CDR3aa: ASSKDPGGNQPQH

v_gene: TRBV5-1
CDR3aa: ASSWAGTSISDTQY

v_gene: TRBV5-4
CDR3aa: ASSSGLAGGRTTGELF

v_gene: TRBV4-2
CDR3aa: ASSQNRGGFGGYT

v_gene: TRBV10-1
CDR3aa: ATTNPQQGLRGQETQY

v_gene: TRBV7-9
CDR3aa: ASSLKQNTEAF

v_gene: TRBV4-1
CDR3aa: ASSQDPVLAGAGELF

v_gene: TRBV28
CDR3aa: ASRQQGASYNEQF

v_gene: TRBV13
CDR3aa: ASSSGGTIY

v_gene: TRBV6-5
CDR3aa: ASSTGTSHSNEQF

v_gene: TRBV6-5
CDR3aa: ASRQGASTEAF

v_gene: TRBV14
CDR3aa: ASSQGWGQMNTEAF

v_gene: TRBV5-4
CDR3aa: ASSRPPLGTDTQY

v_gene: TRBV19
CDR3aa: ASRPGQTFSQPQH

v_gene: TRBV18
CDR3aa: ASSPSGQGGNQPQH

v_gene: TRBV6-5
CDR3aa: ASSYSILEYNSPLH

v_gene: TRBV27
CDR3aa: ASSLTGGRGNTIY

v_gene: TRBV5-1
CDR3aa: ASSLEGVMNTEAF

v_gene: TRBV3-1/TRBV3-2
CDR3aa: ASSQVSGRGEQF

v_gene: TRBV19
CDR3aa: ASNQLTGISGGYT

v_gene: TRBV6-4
CDR3aa: ASSDSGRNYGYT

v_gene: TRBV21-1
CDR3aa: ASSRTPSDRDREVEQY

v_gene: TRBV7-2
CDR3aa: ATPSGGANNSPLH

v_gene: TRBV21-1
CDR3aa: ASSSPGTGIELF

v_gene: TRBV29-1
CDR3aa: SVAGTGKGNTIY

v_gene: TRBV11-2
CDR3aa: ASGSGGSSYNEQF

v_gene: TRBV10-1
CDR3aa: ASTGGPSYNEQF

v_gene: TRBV15
CDR3aa: ATSRGAGSSGNQPQH

v_gene: TRBV20-1
CDR3aa: SARKGYEQY

v_gene: TRBV10-3
CDR3aa: AISEYGTGNTEAF

v_gene: TRBV18
CDR3aa: ASWDRGLSGANVLT